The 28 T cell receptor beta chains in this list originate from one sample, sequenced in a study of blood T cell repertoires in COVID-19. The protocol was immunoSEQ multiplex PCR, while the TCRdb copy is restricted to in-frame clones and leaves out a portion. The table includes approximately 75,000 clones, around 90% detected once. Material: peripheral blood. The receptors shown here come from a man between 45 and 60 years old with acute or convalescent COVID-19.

CDR3 in DNA: TGTGCCAGCGTGTCGGGACACTCAAAAGAGACCCAGTACTTC. It codes for CASVSGHSKETQYF. The chain has TRBV6-5 and TRBJ2-5, with D possibly TRBD1 on 6 matching bases. Germline-derived CDR1 and CDR2 are MNHEY and SVGAGI. The CDR3 has 14 amino acids. V shed 8 bases and J shed 3 bases, with 16 bases lying between them.

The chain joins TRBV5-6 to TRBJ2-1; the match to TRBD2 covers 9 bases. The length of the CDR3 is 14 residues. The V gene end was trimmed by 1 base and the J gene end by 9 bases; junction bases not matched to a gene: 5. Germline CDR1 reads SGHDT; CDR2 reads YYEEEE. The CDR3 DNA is TGTGCCAGCAGCTTGCTAGCGGGGTGGCTTGAGCAGTTCTTC. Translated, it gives CASSLLAGWLEQFF.

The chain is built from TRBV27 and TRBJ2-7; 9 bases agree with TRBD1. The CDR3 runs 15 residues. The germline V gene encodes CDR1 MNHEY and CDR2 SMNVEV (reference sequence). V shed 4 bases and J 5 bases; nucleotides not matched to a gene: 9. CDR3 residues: CASSSPGTGYDEQYF. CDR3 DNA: TGTGCCAGCAGTTCTCCCGGGACAGGGTACGACGAGCAGTACTTC.

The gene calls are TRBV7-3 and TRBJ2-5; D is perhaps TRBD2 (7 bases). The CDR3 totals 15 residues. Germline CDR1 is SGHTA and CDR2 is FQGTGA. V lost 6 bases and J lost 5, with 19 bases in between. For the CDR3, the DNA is TGTGCCAGCAGTGGTGGCATCGGGGGGCGCGAGACCCAGTACTTC. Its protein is CASSGGIGGRETQYF.

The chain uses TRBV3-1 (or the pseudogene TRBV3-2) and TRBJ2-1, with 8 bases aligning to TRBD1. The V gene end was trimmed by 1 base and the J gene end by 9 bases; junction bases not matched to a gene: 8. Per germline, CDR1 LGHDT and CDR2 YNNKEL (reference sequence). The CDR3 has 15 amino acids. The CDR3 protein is CASSQVLGQGIEQFF. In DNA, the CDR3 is TGTGCCAGCAGCCAAGTTCTTGGACAGGGAATTGAGCAGTTCTTC.

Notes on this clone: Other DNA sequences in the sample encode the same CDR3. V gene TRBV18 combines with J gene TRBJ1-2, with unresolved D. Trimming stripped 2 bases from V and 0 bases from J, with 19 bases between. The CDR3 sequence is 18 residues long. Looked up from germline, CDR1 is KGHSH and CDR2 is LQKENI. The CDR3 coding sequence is TGTGCCAGCTCACCAGTTGCGCGGAGGGCCACAGCTAACTATGGCTACACCTTC. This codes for CASSPVARRATANYGYTF.

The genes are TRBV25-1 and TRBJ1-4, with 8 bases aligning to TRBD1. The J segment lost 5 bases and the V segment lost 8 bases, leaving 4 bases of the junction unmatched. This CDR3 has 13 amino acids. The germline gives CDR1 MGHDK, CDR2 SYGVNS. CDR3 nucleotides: TGTGCCAGCCGGGACAGGAAAAATGAAAAACTGTTTTTT. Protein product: CASRDRKNEKLFF.

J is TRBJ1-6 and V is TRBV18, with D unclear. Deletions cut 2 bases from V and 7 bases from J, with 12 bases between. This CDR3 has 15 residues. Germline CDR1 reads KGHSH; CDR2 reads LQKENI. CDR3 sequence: CASSPTVMYNSPLHF. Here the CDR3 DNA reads TGTGCCAGCTCACCAACAGTGATGTACAATTCACCCCTCCACTTT.

The CDR3 loop is CARKGQGGAGELFF. Here the CDR3 DNA reads TGTGCCAGGAAGGGACAGGGCGGCGCCGGGGAGCTGTTTTTT. The genes are TRBV21-1 and TRBJ2-2; the table names TRBD1, a call not compared with the DNA. TRBV21-1 is described as a pseudogene. This CDR3 contains 14 residues.

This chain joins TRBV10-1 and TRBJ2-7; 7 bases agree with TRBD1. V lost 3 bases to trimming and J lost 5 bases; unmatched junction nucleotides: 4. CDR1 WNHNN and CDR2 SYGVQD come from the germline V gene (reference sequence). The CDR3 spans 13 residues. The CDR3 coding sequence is TGCGCCAGCAGTGATCCGACAGGGAACGAGCAGTACTTC. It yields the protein CASSDPTGNEQYF.

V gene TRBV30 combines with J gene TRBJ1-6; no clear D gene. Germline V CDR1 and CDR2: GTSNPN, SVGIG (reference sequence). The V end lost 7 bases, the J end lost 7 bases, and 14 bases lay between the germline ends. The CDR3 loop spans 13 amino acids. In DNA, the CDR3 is TGTGCCTTTCGGTACGGGGTAAATTCACCCCTCCACTTT. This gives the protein CAFRYGVNSPLHF.

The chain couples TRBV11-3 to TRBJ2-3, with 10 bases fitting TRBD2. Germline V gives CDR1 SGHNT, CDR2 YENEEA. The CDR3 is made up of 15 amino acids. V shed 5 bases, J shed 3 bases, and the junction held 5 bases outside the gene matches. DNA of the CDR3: TGTGCCAGCAGCCCCGGGACTAGCGAGACAGATACGCAGTATTTT. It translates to CASSPGTSETDTQYF.

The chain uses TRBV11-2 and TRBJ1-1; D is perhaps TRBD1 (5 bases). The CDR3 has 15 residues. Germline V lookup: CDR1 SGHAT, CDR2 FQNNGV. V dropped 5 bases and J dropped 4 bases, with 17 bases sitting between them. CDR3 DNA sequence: TGTGCCAGCAGCCTACAGGCGTCTTCCTCCACTGAAGCTTTCTTT. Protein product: CASSLQASSSTEAFF.

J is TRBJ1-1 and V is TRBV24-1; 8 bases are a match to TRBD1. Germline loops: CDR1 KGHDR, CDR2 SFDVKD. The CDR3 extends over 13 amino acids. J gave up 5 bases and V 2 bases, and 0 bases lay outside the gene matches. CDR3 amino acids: CATSDWTGTEAFF. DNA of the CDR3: TGTGCCACCAGTGATTGGACAGGGACTGAAGCTTTCTTT.

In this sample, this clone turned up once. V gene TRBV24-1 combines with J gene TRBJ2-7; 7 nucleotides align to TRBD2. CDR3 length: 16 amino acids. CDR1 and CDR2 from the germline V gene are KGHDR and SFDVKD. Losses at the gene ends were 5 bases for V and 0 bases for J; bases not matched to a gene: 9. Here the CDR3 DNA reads TGTGCCACCAGTGGAAGCGGGACTTCCAGCTCCTACGAGCAGTACTTC. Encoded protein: CATSGSGTSSSYEQYF.

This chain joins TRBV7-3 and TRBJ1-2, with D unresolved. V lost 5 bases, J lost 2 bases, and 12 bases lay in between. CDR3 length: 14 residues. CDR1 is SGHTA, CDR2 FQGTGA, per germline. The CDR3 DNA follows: TGTGCCAGCAGCCCCGACACAATAAACTATGGCTACACCTTC. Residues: CASSPDTINYGYTF.

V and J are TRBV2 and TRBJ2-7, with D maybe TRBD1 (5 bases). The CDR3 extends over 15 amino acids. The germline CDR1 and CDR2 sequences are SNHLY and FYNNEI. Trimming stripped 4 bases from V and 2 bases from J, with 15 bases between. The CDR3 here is CASSGLGATPYEQYF. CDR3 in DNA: TGTGCCAGCAGTGGGCTAGGGGCGACACCCTACGAGCAGTACTTC.

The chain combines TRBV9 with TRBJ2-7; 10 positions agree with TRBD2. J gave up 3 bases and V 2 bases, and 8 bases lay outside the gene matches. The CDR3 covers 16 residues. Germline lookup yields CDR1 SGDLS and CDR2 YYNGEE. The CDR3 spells CASSVEYTSGIYEQYF. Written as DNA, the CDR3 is TGTGCCAGCAGCGTCGAATACACTAGCGGGATCTACGAGCAGTACTTC.

The CDR3 sequence is CASSRGTNSGNTIYF. Written as DNA, the CDR3 is TGTGCCAGCAGCCGAGGGACAAACTCTGGAAACACCATATATTTT. The chain employs TRBV3-1 (or the pseudogene TRBV3-2) and TRBJ1-3, with D perhaps matching TRBD1 (6 bases). The CDR3 runs to 15 residues. V gave up 4 bases and J gave up 0 bases, with 10 bases separating them. Germline lookup yields CDR1 LGHDT and CDR2 YNNKEL (reference sequence).

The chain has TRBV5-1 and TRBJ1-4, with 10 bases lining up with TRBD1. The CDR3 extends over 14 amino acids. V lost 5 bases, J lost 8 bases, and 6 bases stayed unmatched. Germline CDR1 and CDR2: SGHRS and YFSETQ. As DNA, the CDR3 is TGCGCCAGCAGTTTGACAGGGGGCGGCGAAAAACTGTTTTTT. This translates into CASSLTGGGEKLFF. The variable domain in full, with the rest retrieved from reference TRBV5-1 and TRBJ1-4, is KAGVTQTPRYLIKTRGQQVTLSCSPISGHRSVSWYQQTPGQGLQFLFEYFSETQRNKGNFPGRFSGRQFSNSRSEMNVSTLELGDSALYLCASSLTGGGEKLFFGSGTQLSVL.

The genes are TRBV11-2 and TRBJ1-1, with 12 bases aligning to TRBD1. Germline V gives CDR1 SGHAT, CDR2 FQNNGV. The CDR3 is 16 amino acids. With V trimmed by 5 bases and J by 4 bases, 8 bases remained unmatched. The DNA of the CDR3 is TGTGCCAGCAGCATCCGGGACAGGGGGCGAGGCACTGAAGCTTTCTTT. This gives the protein CASSIRDRGRGTEAFF.

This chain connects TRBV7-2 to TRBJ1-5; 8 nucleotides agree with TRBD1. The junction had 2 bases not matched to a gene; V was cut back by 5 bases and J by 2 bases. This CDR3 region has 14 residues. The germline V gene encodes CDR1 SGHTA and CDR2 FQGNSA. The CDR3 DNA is TGTGCCAGCAGCCAACAGGGGGGCAATCAGCCCCAGCATTTT. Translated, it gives CASSQQGGNQPQHF.

In DNA, the CDR3 is TGTGCCAGCAGCTCTACCGGGACAGGGACCTACGAGCAGTACTTC. It specifies CASSSTGTGTYEQYF. The chain joins TRBV11-2 to TRBJ2-7; 9 bases align to TRBD1. Trimming took 4 bases from V and 2 from J; bases not matched to a gene: 6. The germline V gene encodes CDR1 SGHAT and CDR2 FQNNGV. The CDR3 runs 15 residues. Supplemented by reference TRBV11-2 and TRBJ2-7, the full variable domain reads EAGVAQSPRYKIIEKRQSVAFWCNPISGHATLYWYQQILGQGPKLLIQFQNNGVVDDSQLPKDRFSAERLKGVDSTLKIQPAKLEDSAVYLCASSSTGTGTYEQYFGPGTRLTVT.

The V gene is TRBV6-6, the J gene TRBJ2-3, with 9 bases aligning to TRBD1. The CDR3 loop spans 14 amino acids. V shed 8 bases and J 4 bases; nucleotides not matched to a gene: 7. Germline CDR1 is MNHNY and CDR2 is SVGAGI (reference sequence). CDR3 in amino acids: CASVGDRVSDTQYF. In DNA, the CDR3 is TGTGCCAGCGTGGGGGACAGGGTATCAGATACGCAGTATTTT.

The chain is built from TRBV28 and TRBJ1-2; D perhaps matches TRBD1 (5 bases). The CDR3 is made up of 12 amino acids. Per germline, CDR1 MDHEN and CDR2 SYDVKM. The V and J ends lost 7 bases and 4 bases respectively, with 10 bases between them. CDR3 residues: CASNGGGYGYTF. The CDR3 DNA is TGTGCCAGCAATGGGGGGGGCTATGGCTACACCTTC.

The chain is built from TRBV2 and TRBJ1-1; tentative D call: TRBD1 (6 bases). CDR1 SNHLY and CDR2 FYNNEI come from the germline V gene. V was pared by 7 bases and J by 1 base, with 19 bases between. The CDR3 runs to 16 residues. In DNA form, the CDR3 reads TGTGCCAGCAACAGACCTACAGGGACAAAGAACACTGAAGCTTTCTTT. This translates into CASNRPTGTKNTEAFF. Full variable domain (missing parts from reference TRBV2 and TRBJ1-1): EPEVTQTPSHQVTQMGQEVILRCVPISNHLYFYWYRQILGQKVEFLVSFYNNEISEKSEIFDDQFSVERPDGSNFTLKIRSTKLEDSAMYFCASNRPTGTKNTEAFFGQGTRLTVV.

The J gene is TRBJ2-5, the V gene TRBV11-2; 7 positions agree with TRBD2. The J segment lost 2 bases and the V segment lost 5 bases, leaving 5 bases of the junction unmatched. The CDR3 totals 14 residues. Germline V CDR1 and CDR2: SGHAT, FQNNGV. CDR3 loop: CASSGWEGQETQYF. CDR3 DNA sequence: TGTGCCAGCAGCGGGTGGGAGGGGCAAGAGACCCAGTACTTC.

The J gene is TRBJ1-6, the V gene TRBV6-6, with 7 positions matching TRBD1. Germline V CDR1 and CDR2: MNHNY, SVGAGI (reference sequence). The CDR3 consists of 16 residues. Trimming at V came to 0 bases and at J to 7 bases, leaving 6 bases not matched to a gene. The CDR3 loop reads CASSYSRGQRNSPLHF. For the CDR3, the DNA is TGTGCCAGCAGTTACTCCCGGGGACAGCGGAATTCACCCCTCCACTTT.